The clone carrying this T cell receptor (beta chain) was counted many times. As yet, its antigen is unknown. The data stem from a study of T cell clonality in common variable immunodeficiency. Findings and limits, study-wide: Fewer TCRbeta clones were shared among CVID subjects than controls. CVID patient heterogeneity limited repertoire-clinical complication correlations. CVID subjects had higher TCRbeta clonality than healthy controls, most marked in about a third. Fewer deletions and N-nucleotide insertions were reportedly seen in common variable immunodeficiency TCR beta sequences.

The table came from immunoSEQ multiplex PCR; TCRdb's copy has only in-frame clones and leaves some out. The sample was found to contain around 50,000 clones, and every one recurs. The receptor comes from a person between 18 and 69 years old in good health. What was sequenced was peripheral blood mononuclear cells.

CDR3 region: CAWSGDTYNEQFF. The CDR3 DNA, read in part, is TGTGCCTGGAGTGGGGACACCTACAATGAG. J is TRBJ2-1 and V is TRBV30; tentatively, D is TRBD1 (6 bases). The read finishes 3 residues shy of the CDR3 end, and the germline J gene is used to complete it. The germline V gene encodes CDR1 GTSNPN and CDR2 SVGIG (reference sequence). The CDR3 loop spans 13 amino acids. V lost 1 base, J lost 2 bases, and 6 bases lay in between. The variable domain in full, with the rest retrieved from reference TRBV30 and TRBJ2-1, is SQTIHQWPATLVQPVGSPLSLECTVEGTSNPNLYWYRQAAGRGLQLLFYSVGIGQISSEVPQNLSASRPQDRQFILSSKKLLLSDSGFYLCAWSGDTYNEQFFGPGTRLTVL.